The 21 T cell receptor beta chains presented below share a single source sample, sequenced in a study of spatial heterogeneity in lung cancer. Time point reported: sample taken at primary tumor resection. Material for sequencing was whole RNA from tumor, nontumor lung or frozen PBMC, left unsorted. TCRdb fed the 5' RACE reads into MiXCR, producing one record per CDR3 protein. The data show 9,500 to 15,000 distinct CDR3 sequences, with 5.5% to 8% seen just once and 10% held by the top ten. The sequenced sample was normal lung tissue next to the tumor, obtained at surgery. Receptors originate from a male donor with early-stage non-small cell lung cancer.

This clonotype was seen more than once but under ten times. This beta chain is a stray sequence in a library constructed for alpha chains; its clone size is not meaningful. This chain connects TRBV20-1 to TRBJ2-5; TRBD1 agrees at 7 bases. The germline gives CDR1 DFQATT, CDR2 SNEGSKA (reference sequence). The ends lost 6 bases at V and 5 bases at J; junction bases unmatched: 9. The CDR3 is made up of 13 amino acids. CDR3 amino acids: CSAARGRGETQYF. Here the CDR3 DNA reads TGCAGTGCCGCTAGGGGCAGGGGGGAGACCCAGTACTTC.

By its share, this clonotype is medium-sized. Since the library was made to target alpha chains, this beta chain is a stray read and its abundance is not meaningful. The V gene is TRBV7-8, the J gene TRBJ1-1; D might be TRBD1 (5 bases). The germline V and J ends were trimmed by 5 bases and 1 base, with 11 bases remaining between them. Looked up from germline, CDR1 is SGHVS and CDR2 is FQNEAQ. This CDR3 contains 14 residues. CDR3 DNA sequence: TGTGCCAGCAGCCCCACTGGGGGGAACACTGAAGCTTTCTTT. Amino acid sequence: CASSPTGGNTEAFF.

The sample holds a few counts of this clonotype. This beta chain is off target for a library built for alpha chains, so its abundance means little. The chain combines TRBV5-4 with TRBJ2-5; the D gene is possibly TRBD1 (6 bases). The CDR3 is made up of 14 amino acids. V lost 4 bases and J 0 bases, leaving 10 bases between the germline ends. CDR1 and CDR2 from the germline V gene are SGHNT and YYREEE (reference sequence). This CDR3 reads CASSPGTNQETQYF. In DNA form, the CDR3 reads TGTGCCAGCAGCCCCGGGACAAACCAAGAGACCCAGTACTTC.

This clonotype was counted many times. The library was prepared for alpha chains; this beta chain is a stray read, so its frequency means little. This chain connects TRBV20-1 to TRBJ1-3, with 8 nucleotides matching TRBD1. The CDR3 is made up of 16 amino acids. Germline loops: CDR1 DFQATT, CDR2 SNEGSKA (reference sequence). Unmatched junction bases numbered 10, after V lost 3 bases and J lost 3 bases. The CDR3 sequence is CSARGGGQGFGNTIYF. The CDR3 DNA reads as TGCAGTGCTAGGGGGGGAGGACAGGGCTTTGGAAACACCATATATTTT.

By sample fraction, this clonotype is medium-sized. Found in a library prepared for alpha chains, this beta chain is an off-target read, and its abundance has little meaning. The V gene is TRBV29-1, the J gene TRBJ2-7; possible D gene TRBD1, 5 bases. Trimming stripped 6 bases from V and 7 bases from J, with 16 bases between. Germline V gene data show CDR1 as SQVTM and CDR2 as ANQGSEA. The CDR3 spans 12 residues. The CDR3 region is CSVHGPGPEQYF. The DNA of the CDR3 is TGCAGCGTCCATGGGCCAGGGCCTGAGCAGTACTTC.

This clonotype was detected many times. Within a library made for alpha chains, this beta chain is off target, and its count is uninformative. This chain joins TRBV30 and TRBJ2-1, with 8 positions matching TRBD1. This CDR3 is built from 13 residues. Trimming removed 8 bases from V and 0 bases from J; junction bases left unmatched: 3. Germline V lookup: CDR1 GTSNPN, CDR2 SVGIG (reference sequence). CDR3 DNA sequence: TGTGCCCGAGACAGGGGCTCCTACAATGAGCAGTTCTTC. As protein: CARDRGSYNEQFF. Full variable domain (remainder filled in from reference TRBV30 and TRBJ2-1): SQTIHQWPATLVQPVGSPLSLECTVEGTSNPNLYWYRQAAGRGLQLLFYSVGIGQISSEVPQNLSASRPQDRQFILSSKKLLLSDSGFYLCARDRGSYNEQFFGPGTRLTVL.

This clonotype was recorded many times. This beta chain slipped into a library made for alpha chains as a stray read, so its size is not meaningful. This sequence joins TRBV7-2 and TRBJ1-5; 9 bases align to TRBD1. CDR3 length: 14 residues. Germline CDR1 and CDR2: SGHTA and FQGNSA. The V gene end was trimmed by 6 bases and the J gene end by 3 bases; junction bases not matched to a gene: 3. The CDR3 nucleotides read TGTGCCAGCAGTCGGGACAGGGTCAATCAGCCCCAGCATTTT. This translates into CASSRDRVNQPQHF.

This clonotype was seen ten or more times. Little can be read into the size of this beta chain, an off-target read in a library designed for alpha chains. V is TRBV19 and J is TRBJ2-5; no definite D call. CDR1 LNHDA and CDR2 SQIVND come from the germline V gene (reference sequence). Trimming pared 3 bases from V and 0 bases from J, leaving 11 bases between. This CDR3 has 15 residues. The DNA of the CDR3 is TGTGCCAGTAGTATCAGATTTCTGTACCAAGAGACCCAGTACTTC. Translating gives CASSIRFLYQETQYF.

A word on this clonotype: This beta chain lies outside the target of a library built for alpha chains; its clone size means little. This chain joins TRBV11-3 and TRBJ2-5; 7 nucleotides align to TRBD1. This CDR3 region has 18 residues. Germline lookup yields CDR1 SGHNT and CDR2 YENEEA. V lost 5 bases to trimming and J lost 0 bases; unmatched junction nucleotides: 15. The CDR3 sequence: CASSLYAGAGTDQETQYF. In nucleotides, the CDR3 is TGTGCCAGCAGCCTATACGCTGGAGCCGGGACAGACCAAGAGACCCAGTACTTC.

This clonotype was detected ten times or more. Within a library made for alpha chains, this beta chain is off target, and its count is uninformative. The chain employs TRBV7-9 and TRBJ2-7; D remains unclear. This CDR3 has 12 amino acids. From germline, CDR1 is SEHNR and CDR2 FQNEAQ (reference sequence). V was cut by 5 bases and J by 5 bases, with 10 bases left in between. The CDR3 loop reads CASSVVANEQYF. The DNA for the CDR3 is TGTGCCAGCAGCGTAGTAGCAAACGAGCAGTACTTC. Full variable domain (missing parts from reference TRBV7-9 and TRBJ2-7): DTGVSQNPRHKITKRGQNVTFRCDPISEHNRLYWYRQTLGQGPEFLTYFQNEAQLEKSRLLSDRFSAERPKGSFSTLEIQRTEQGDSAMYLCASSVVANEQYFGPGTRLTVT.

Judged by abundance, this clonotype is medium-sized (0.01 to 0.1%). This beta chain is off target for a library built for alpha chains, so its abundance means little. The chain joins TRBV7-9 to TRBJ2-1; D gene unclear. The CDR3 runs 15 residues. The germline CDR1 and CDR2 sequences are SEHNR and FQNEAQ (reference sequence). The ends were cut back, 2 bases at V and 4 bases at J, with 12 bases in the middle. This CDR3 reads CASSLLGSRYNEQFF. CDR3 coding DNA: TGTGCCAGCAGCTTATTGGGCAGTAGATACAATGAGCAGTTCTTC.

Worth noting for this clonotype: A read error may explain this, as a much larger clone is one base away. The CDR3 carries no conserved terminal phenylalanine or tryptophan, so it likely arises from a read error. The library was built for alpha chains, so this beta chain is an off-target read and its size means little. The chain joins TRBV7-2 to TRBJ2-1; D remains ambiguous. Germline V CDR1 and CDR2: SGHTA, FQGNSA. V was shortened by 4 bases and J by 0 bases, with 10 bases between the two germline ends. The CDR3 is made up of 15 amino acids. CDR3 loop: CASSSMIYSYNEQFL. In DNA form, the CDR3 reads TGTGCCAGCAGCTCGATGATTTACTCCTACAATGAGCAGTTCCTC.

This clonotype has more than one count but fewer than ten. This beta chain appears as a stray read in a library generated for alpha chains; its size is not informative. The J gene is TRBJ2-7, the V gene TRBV7-7; D is undetermined. The CDR3 runs to 14 residues. V was pared by 5 bases and J by 5 bases, with 16 bases between. Germline V gene lookup returns CDR1 SSHAT and CDR2 FNYEAQ (reference sequence). Here the CDR3 DNA reads TGTGCCAGCAGCCCACCCGGCCAGCCCCACGAGCAGTACTTC. As protein: CASSPPGQPHEQYF.

This clonotype was seen many times. This beta chain appears as a stray read in a library generated for alpha chains; its size is not informative. V usage is TRBV20-1 and J usage is TRBJ2-3, with 12 bases matching TRBD2. J was trimmed by 1 base and V by 3 bases; bases with no gene match: 2. CDR3 length equals 15 residues. The germline V gene encodes CDR1 DFQATT and CDR2 SNEGSKA (reference sequence). Here the CDR3 DNA reads TGCAGTGCTAGGGGACTAGCGGGCCGCACAGATACGCAGTATTTT. Amino acids: CSARGLAGRTDTQYF.

This clonotype was recorded at least ten times. In a library made to pick up alpha chains, this beta chain is a stray read with a size that means little. The chain carries TRBV20-1 and TRBJ2-3; D unclear. V lost 6 bases and J 9 bases, leaving 10 bases between the germline ends. This CDR3 is built from 10 residues. Per the germline V gene, CDR1 is DFQATT and CDR2 is SNEGSKA (reference sequence). The CDR3 reads CSARNGTQYF. The CDR3, as DNA: TGCAGTGCCCGGAATGGAACGCAGTATTTT.

This clonotype was counted ten times or more. This beta chain is an off-target read within a library intended for alpha chains, so its frequency means little. The chain carries TRBV30 and TRBJ2-5; 8 bases match TRBD2. This CDR3 is built from 17 residues. J lost 5 bases, V lost 1 base, and 15 bases had no gene match. Germline V gene sequence: CDR1 GTSNPN, CDR2 SVGIG (reference sequence). The CDR3 protein is CAWSEGASGSLLETQYF. CDR3 DNA sequence: TGTGCCTGGAGTGAAGGGGCGAGCGGGAGTTTGTTGGAGACCCAGTACTTC. The entire variable domain, with the rest obtained from reference TRBV30 and TRBJ2-5, is as follows: SQTIHQWPATLVQPVGSPLSLECTVEGTSNPNLYWYRQAAGRGLQLLFYSVGIGQISSEVPQNLSASRPQDRQFILSSKKLLLSDSGFYLCAWSEGASGSLLETQYFGPGTRLLVL.

The sample holds many counts of this clonotype. The size of this beta chain means little, since it is a stray read in a library made for alpha chains. The chain carries TRBV20-1 and TRBJ2-3; TRBD2 matches at 9 bases. This CDR3 has 15 amino acids. After removal of 3 bases from V and 3 bases from J, the junction contained 7 bases not matched to a gene. Germline CDR1 DFQATT, CDR2 SNEGSKA (reference sequence). The CDR3 here is CSASIVLAGTDTQYF. The CDR3 nucleotides read TGCAGTGCTAGTATAGTCCTAGCGGGAACAGATACGCAGTATTTT.

This clonotype was seen at least ten times. This beta chain is a stray read from a library made for alpha chains; its abundance is not meaningful. The chain has TRBV25-1 and TRBJ2-5; the match to TRBD1 covers 8 bases. The V segment lost 3 bases and the J segment 4 bases; nucleotides outside the gene matches: 13. The germline CDR1 and CDR2 sequences are MGHDK and SYGVNS. The length of the CDR3 is 17 residues. As DNA, the CDR3 is TGTGCCAGCAGTGAGAGGGGCAGACAGGGGAGGATAGAGACCCAGTACTTC. Its translation is CASSERGRQGRIETQYF.

Remarks on this clonotype: This beta chain is a stray read from a library made for alpha chains; its abundance is not meaningful. The CDR3 sequence is CASSNLQVQATNEKLFF. CDR3 sequence (DNA): TGTGCCAGTAGTAATCTTCAGGTGCAGGCAACTAATGAAAAACTGTTTTTT. This chain joins TRBV19 and TRBJ1-4; D remains ambiguous. The germline CDR1 and CDR2 sequences are LNHDA and SQIVND (reference sequence). V was shortened by 4 bases and J by 0 bases, with 15 bases between the two germline ends. The CDR3 is 17 amino acids.

As concerns this clonotype: Being one base from a much bigger clone, this may be a read error. The library was built for alpha chains, so this beta chain is an off-target read and its size means little. The CDR3 DNA sequence: TGTGCCAGCCGTTCGGTGTTCGATCAGCCCCAGCATTTT. Its translation: CASRSVFDQPQHF. The V call is TRBV6-5, the J call TRBJ1-5; D ambiguous. Trimming took off 8 bases at V and 5 bases at J, with 13 bases between the two ends. The CDR3 has 13 amino acids. CDR1 MNHEY and CDR2 SVGAGI come from the germline V gene.

This clonotype was seen repeatedly, ten times or more. The library was prepared for alpha chains; this beta chain is a stray read, so its frequency means little. This chain uses TRBV30 with TRBJ2-2; the match to TRBD2 covers 10 bases. Germline V gene sequence: CDR1 GTSNPN, CDR2 SVGIG (reference sequence). The CDR3 runs 18 residues. The V gene end was trimmed by 0 bases and the J gene end by 0 bases; junction bases not matched to a gene: 7. CDR3 amino acids: CAWSVRLAGATNTGELFF. As DNA, the CDR3 is TGTGCCTGGAGTGTACGGCTAGCGGGAGCCACGAACACCGGGGAGCTGTTTTTT.